Presented here are 18 T cell receptor beta chains from one specimen sequenced in a study of blood T cell repertoires in COVID-19 (dated by TCRdb to 2018 to 2021). Library creation used the immunoSEQ multiplex PCR assay. The clones in this table, taken by TCRdb from immuneACCESS, are in-frame only. Not every clone is retained; where verified, under half of the shortfall comes from an unresolved V gene, and the cause of the rest is unknown. The sample records roughly 150,000 clones, 75% to 90% of which are singletons. The ten largest make up under 15% of the sample. Specimen: peripheral blood. These receptors all stem from a man between 18 and 35 years old with COVID-19, enrolled during active disease.

J is TRBJ2-7 and V is TRBV4-3, with D possibly being TRBD1 (6 bases). The CDR3 extends over 15 amino acids. Trimming took 1 base from V and 3 from J, leaving 13 bases between them. Per germline, CDR1 LGHNA and CDR2 YSLEER. The CDR3 nucleotides read TGCGCCAGCAGCCAAGGAGAGCAGGGGAGCTACGAGCAGTACTTC. Translation gives CASSQGEQGSYEQYF.

In this sample, this clone turned up a few times. The V gene is TRBV19, the J gene TRBJ2-2, with 8 nucleotides matching TRBD1. V lost 3 bases and J lost 5; bases outside the gene matches: 5. Looked up from germline, CDR1 is LNHDA and CDR2 is SQIVND (reference sequence). This CDR3 is built from 15 residues. CDR3 nucleotide sequence: TGTGCCAGTAGTATGGGCCGGACAGGGACCGGGGAGCTGTTTTTT. Its protein is CASSMGRTGTGELFF.

V and J are TRBV4-3 and TRBJ2-5, with TRBD2 identical over 11 bases. After removal of 4 bases from V and 5 bases from J, the junction contained 15 bases not matched to a gene. The CDR3 is made up of 18 amino acids. Germline V lookup: CDR1 LGHNA, CDR2 YSLEER. The CDR3 DNA reads as TGCGCCAGCAGCCGTACCGGGACTAGCGGAGGGGGGCATGAGACCCAGTACTTC. Translated: CASSRTGTSGGGHETQYF.

The chain carries TRBV9 and TRBJ2-2, with D unresolved. From germline, CDR1 is SGDLS and CDR2 YYNGEE. This CDR3 has 13 amino acids. Trimming cost V 0 bases and J 3 bases, with 3 bases left between them. This chain's CDR3 is CASSVGDTGELFF. The CDR3 DNA reads TGTGCCAGCAGCGTAGGCGACACCGGGGAGCTGTTTTTT.

This clone was seen a single time. The chain combines TRBV7-9 with TRBJ2-5; 11 bases align to TRBD1. The V gene's germline CDR1 is SEHNR and CDR2 FQNEAQ (reference sequence). This CDR3 contains 16 residues. V trimming: 5 bases; J trimming: 0 bases; junction bases outside the gene matches: 5. The CDR3 here is CASSTGTGGNQETQYF. CDR3 DNA sequence: TGTGCCAGCAGCACCGGGACAGGGGGAAACCAAGAGACCCAGTACTTC.

The rearrangement uses TRBV9 and TRBJ2-1, with D possibly being TRBD1 (5 bases). V was pared by 0 bases and J by 4 bases, with 8 bases between. The CDR3 contains 14 residues. Per the germline V gene, CDR1 is SGDLS and CDR2 is YYNGEE. This CDR3 reads CASSVAGQYNEQFF. DNA of the CDR3: TGTGCCAGCAGCGTAGCCGGACAATACAATGAGCAGTTCTTC.

The chain combines TRBV27 with TRBJ2-1; TRBD2 is a possible D gene (5 bases). The CDR3 has 13 residues. V was shortened by 3 bases and J by 9 bases, with 12 bases between the two germline ends. Per germline, CDR1 MNHEY and CDR2 SMNVEV (reference sequence). The CDR3 coding sequence is TGTGCCAGCAGTTTTGGGAGTCGGGTTGAGCAGTTCTTC. Protein product: CASSFGSRVEQFF.

This clone was counted only a few times. DNA of the CDR3: TGTGCCAGCAGCGTAGCTAGGACCGGGGAGCTGTTTTTT. Residues: CASSVARTGELFF. This chain joins TRBV9 and TRBJ2-2; no definite D call. Between the trimmed V and J ends, which lost 0 bases and 5 bases, there was a span of 5 bases. CDR1 and CDR2 (germline): SGDLS, YYNGEE. The CDR3 consists of 13 residues.

The gene calls are TRBV28 and TRBJ2-3; TRBD1 agrees at 8 bases. The CDR3 totals 14 residues. V shed 5 bases and J 4 bases; nucleotides not matched to a gene: 5. Germline V CDR1 and CDR2: MDHEN, SYDVKM. The CDR3 nucleotides read TGTGCCAGCAGTACCACAGGGGGTGCAGATACGCAGTATTTT. This gives the protein CASSTTGGADTQYF. Full variable domain (rest looked up from reference TRBV28 and TRBJ2-3): DVKVTQSSRYLVKRTGEKVFLECVQDMDHENMFWYRQDPGLGLRLIYFSYDVKMKEKGDIPEGYSVSREKKERFSLILESASTNQTSMYLCASSTTGGADTQYFGPGTRLTVL.

This chain links TRBV2 with TRBJ2-1; TRBD2 matches at 11 bases. This CDR3 has 15 residues. The germline gives CDR1 SNHLY, CDR2 FYNNEI. V was clipped by 6 bases and J by 5 bases; unmatched bases: 6. The CDR3 DNA follows: TGTGCCAGCAGAAAACTAGCGGGGGCAGACAATGAGCAGTTCTTC. Protein sequence: CASRKLAGADNEQFF. The whole variable domain, filled in from reference TRBV2 and TRBJ2-1, reads EPEVTQTPSHQVTQMGQEVILRCVPISNHLYFYWYRQILGQKVEFLVSFYNNEISEKSEIFDDQFSVERPDGSNFTLKIRSTKLEDSAMYFCASRKLAGADNEQFFGPGTRLTVL.

The chain has TRBV28 and TRBJ2-7; TRBD2 is a possible D gene (5 bases). CDR3 length equals 15 residues. Germline lookup yields CDR1 MDHEN and CDR2 SYDVKM. V lost 2 bases, J lost 2 bases, and 13 bases lay in between. CDR3 sequence (DNA): TGTGCCAGCAGTTTAATGGAGGACTTAGCCTACGAGCAGTACTTC. It encodes CASSLMEDLAYEQYF.

The chain links TRBV12-5 to TRBJ1-1; a possible D gene is TRBD1 (5 bases). CDR3 length: 12 amino acids. Germline V gene data show CDR1 as LGHNT and CDR2 as FRNRAP. The V end was cut by 3 bases, the J end by 8 bases, with 10 bases between. The CDR3: CASGLNHREAFF. For the CDR3, the DNA is TGTGCTAGTGGTTTAAACCACAGGGAAGCTTTCTTT.

J is TRBJ2-1 and V is TRBV19, with 15 bases fitting TRBD2. The junction had 13 bases not matched to a gene; V was cut back by 5 bases and J by 8 bases. CDR1 and CDR2 from the germline V gene are LNHDA and SQIVND (reference sequence). The CDR3 has 18 residues. DNA for the CDR3: TGTGCCAGTAGTTGGGCGGCACCGGGACTAGCGGGGGGACATGAGCAGTTCTTC. The encoded protein is CASSWAAPGLAGGHEQFF.

The J gene is TRBJ2-2, the V gene TRBV7-3; 10 nucleotides match TRBD2. The germline V gene has CDR1 SGHTA and CDR2 FQGTGA. The CDR3 contains 15 residues. V lost 5 bases, J lost 6 bases, and 6 bases stayed unmatched. The CDR3 bases are TGTGCCAGCAGCAGCACGAGCGGGAGGGCCGGGGAGCTGTTTTTT. Its protein product is CASSSTSGRAGELFF.

Only a few counts were recorded for this clone. J is TRBJ2-3 and V is TRBV19; D gene uncertain. Germline V gene lookup returns CDR1 LNHDA and CDR2 SQIVND (reference sequence). This CDR3 is built from 14 residues. Trimming removed 0 bases from V and 3 bases from J, with 7 bases in between. CDR3 region: CASSIDQATDTQYF. Written as DNA, the CDR3 is TGTGCCAGTAGTATAGATCAAGCGACAGATACGCAGTATTTT.

The J gene is TRBJ2-7, the V gene TRBV11-2; TRBD2 matches 10 bases. Trimming removed 5 bases from V and 0 bases from J; junction bases left unmatched: 7. This CDR3 is built from 16 residues. Germline assignment: CDR1 SGHAT and CDR2 FQNNGV. The CDR3 DNA is TGTGCCAGCAGCCCAGGGACTAGCGAAGACTCCTACGAGCAGTACTTC. Amino acids: CASSPGTSEDSYEQYF.

Regarding this clone: One end of the junction does not line up with germline, which may come from a read error. This sequence joins TRBV24-1 and TRBJ2-5; TRBD1 might be the D (6 bases). Germline V gene data show CDR1 as KGHDR and CDR2 as SFDVKD. The CDR3 is 16 residues long. DNA of the CDR3: TGTGCCACCAGTGATGGCCTACAGGGAGACCACGAGACCCAGTACTTC. It yields the protein CATSDGLQGDHETQYF.

The rearrangement uses TRBV24-1 and TRBJ2-3; a possible D gene is TRBD1 (6 bases). This CDR3 is built from 16 residues. Germline V gives CDR1 KGHDR, CDR2 SFDVKD. The ends were cut back, 5 bases at V and 0 bases at J, with 14 bases in the middle. CDR3 protein: CATSGMDRKSTDTQYF. CDR3 coding DNA: TGTGCCACCAGTGGTATGGACAGAAAGAGCACAGATACGCAGTATTTT.